This T cell receptor (beta chain) is drawn from a study of CD8+ T cells in alopecia areata. Extraction of RNA preceded its reverse transcription into cDNA, which served as the sequencing template. Produced via immunoSEQ multiplex PCR; TCRdb's table is partial and in-frame only. The sample includes about 120,000 clones, roughly 50% of them seen just once. Study conclusions and caveats: Higher clonality than in normal scalp was seen in lesional scalp, especially alopecia totalis/universalis. Normal-skin resident alphabeta T cells also appear among scalp sample sequences.

Turning to this clone: Its antigen is not known.

Specimens obtained from alopecia areata patients comprised lesional scalp punch biopsies and peripheral blood. Investigators sorted PBMCs to obtain both CD4+ and CD8+ T cells. V dropped 3 bases and J dropped 5 bases, with 13 bases sitting between them. Germline CDR1 is SQVTM and CDR2 is ANQGSEA. This CDR3 is 13 amino acids long. Source material: NKG2D-low CD8+ T cells sorted from blood. The source is a human donor with alopecia areata. The V gene is TRBV29-1, the J gene TRBJ2-5; D is unclear. For the CDR3, the DNA is TGCAGCGTTGATGGTCGGGTTGAGGAGACCCAGTACTTC. Its protein product is CSVDGRVEETQYF.